This T cell receptor (beta chain) was observed in a study of cytomegalovirus exposure and HLA in healthy donors. Study results and limitations: V- and J-gene trimming in TCR beta was tied to a missense DCLRE1C variant by an analysis performed later. Later work associated roughly 15,000 TCR beta sequences with HLA alleles at 0.05 false discovery rate.

CDR1 is MRHNA, CDR2 SNTAGT, per germline. The V gene end was trimmed by 3 bases and the J gene end by 5 bases; junction bases not matched to a gene: 6. CDR3 size: 15 residues. As regards this clone: As yet, its antigen is unknown.

The PCR was carried out with 60 Vbeta primers and 13 Jbeta primers. Produced via immunoSEQ multiplex PCR; TCRdb's table is partial and in-frame only. The repertoire includes 100,000 to 150,000 clones, 78% of them detected once, and roughly a tenth sits in the top ten. Despite likely unrecorded immune exposures, the donors were nominally healthy at the time of sampling. The TCR comes from a young man in good health and CMV-seropositive. V and J are TRBV6-4 and TRBJ2-3; TRBD2 agrees at 9 bases. The sample was PBMCs. CDR3 amino acids: CASSESAGGGDTQYF. The CDR3 nucleotides are TGTGCCAGCAGTGAATCGGCGGGAGGGGGAGATACGCAGTATTTT.